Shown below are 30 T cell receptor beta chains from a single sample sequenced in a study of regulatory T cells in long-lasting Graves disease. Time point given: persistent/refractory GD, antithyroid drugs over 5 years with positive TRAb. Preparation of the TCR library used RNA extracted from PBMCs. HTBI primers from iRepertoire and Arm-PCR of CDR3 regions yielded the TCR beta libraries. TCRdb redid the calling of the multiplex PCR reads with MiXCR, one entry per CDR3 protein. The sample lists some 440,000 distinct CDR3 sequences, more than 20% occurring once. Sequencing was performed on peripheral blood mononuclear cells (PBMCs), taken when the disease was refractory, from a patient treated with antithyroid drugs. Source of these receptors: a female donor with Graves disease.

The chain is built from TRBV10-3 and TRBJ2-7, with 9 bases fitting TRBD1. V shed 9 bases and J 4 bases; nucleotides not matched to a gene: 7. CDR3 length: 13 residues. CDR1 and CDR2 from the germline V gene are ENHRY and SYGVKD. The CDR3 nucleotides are TGTGCCATAGAACAGGGGGCCGGTTACGAGCAGTACTTC. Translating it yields CAIEQGAGYEQYF.

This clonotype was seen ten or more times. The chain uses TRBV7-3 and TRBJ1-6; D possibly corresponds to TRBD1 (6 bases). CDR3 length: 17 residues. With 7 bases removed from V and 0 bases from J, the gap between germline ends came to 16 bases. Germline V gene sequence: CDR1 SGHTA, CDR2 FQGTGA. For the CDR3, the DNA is TGTGCCAGCACCTCTCGGAGGGGGGACTCCTATAATTCACCCCTCCACTTT. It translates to CASTSRRGDSYNSPLHF.

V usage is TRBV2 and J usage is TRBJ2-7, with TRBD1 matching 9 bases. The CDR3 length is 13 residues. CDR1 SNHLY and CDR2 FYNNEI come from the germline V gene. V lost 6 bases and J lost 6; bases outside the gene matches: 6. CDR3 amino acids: CASRNTGGSEQYF. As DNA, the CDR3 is TGTGCCAGCAGGAATACAGGGGGCAGCGAGCAGTACTTC.

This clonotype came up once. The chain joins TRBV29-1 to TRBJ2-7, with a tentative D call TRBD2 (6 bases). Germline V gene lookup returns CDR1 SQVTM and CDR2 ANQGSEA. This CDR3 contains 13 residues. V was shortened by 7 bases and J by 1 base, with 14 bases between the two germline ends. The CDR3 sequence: CSADDGGSYEQYF. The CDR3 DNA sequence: TGCAGCGCCGATGACGGGGGTTCCTACGAGCAGTACTTC.

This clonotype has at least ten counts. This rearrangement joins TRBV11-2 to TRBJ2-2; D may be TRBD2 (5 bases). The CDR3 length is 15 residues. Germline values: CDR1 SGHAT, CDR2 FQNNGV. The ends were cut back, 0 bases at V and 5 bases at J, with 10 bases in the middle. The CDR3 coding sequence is TGTGCCAGCAGCTTAGATCTGAGGGTGACCGGGGAGCTGTTTTTT. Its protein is CASSLDLRVTGELFF.

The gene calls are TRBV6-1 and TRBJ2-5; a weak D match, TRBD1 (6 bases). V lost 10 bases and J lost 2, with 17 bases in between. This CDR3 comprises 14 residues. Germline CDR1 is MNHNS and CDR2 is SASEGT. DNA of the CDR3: TGTGCCAACAACCCCGGGACATCACAAGAGACCCAGTACTTC. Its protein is CANNPGTSQETQYF.

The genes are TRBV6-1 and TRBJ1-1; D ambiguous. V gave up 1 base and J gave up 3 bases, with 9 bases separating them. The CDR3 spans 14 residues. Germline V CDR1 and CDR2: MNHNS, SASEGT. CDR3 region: CASSEDEGYTEAFF. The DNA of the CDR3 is TGTGCCAGCAGTGAAGATGAGGGATACACTGAAGCTTTCTTT.

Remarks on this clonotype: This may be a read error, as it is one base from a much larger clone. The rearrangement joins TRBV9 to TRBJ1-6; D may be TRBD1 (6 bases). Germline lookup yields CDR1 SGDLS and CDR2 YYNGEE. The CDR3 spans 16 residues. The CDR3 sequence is CAGSKQGSNYNSPLHF. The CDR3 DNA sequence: TGTGCCGGCAGCAAACAGGGCTCCAACTATAATTCACCCCTCCACTTT.

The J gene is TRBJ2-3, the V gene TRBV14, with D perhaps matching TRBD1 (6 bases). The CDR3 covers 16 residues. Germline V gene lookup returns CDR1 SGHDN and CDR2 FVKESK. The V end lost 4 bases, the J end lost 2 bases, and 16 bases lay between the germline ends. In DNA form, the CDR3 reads TGTGCCAGCAGCCCGCCGGGACACCACTTCACAGATACGCAGTATTTT. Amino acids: CASSPPGHHFTDTQYF.

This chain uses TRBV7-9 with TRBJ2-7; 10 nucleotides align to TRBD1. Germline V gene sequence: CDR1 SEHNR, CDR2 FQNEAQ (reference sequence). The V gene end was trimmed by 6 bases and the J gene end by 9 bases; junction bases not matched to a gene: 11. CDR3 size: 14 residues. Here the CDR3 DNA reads TGTGCCAGCAGTGCGGGACAGGGGTTTTTTGGGCAGTACTTC. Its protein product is CASSAGQGFFGQYF.

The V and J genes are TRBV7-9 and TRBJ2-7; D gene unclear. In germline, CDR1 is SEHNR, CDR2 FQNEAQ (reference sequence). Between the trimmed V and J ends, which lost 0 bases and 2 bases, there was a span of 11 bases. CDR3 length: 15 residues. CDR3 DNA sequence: TGTGCCAGCAGCTTAGCCACAGTAACGACCTACGAGCAGTACTTC. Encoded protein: CASSLATVTTYEQYF.

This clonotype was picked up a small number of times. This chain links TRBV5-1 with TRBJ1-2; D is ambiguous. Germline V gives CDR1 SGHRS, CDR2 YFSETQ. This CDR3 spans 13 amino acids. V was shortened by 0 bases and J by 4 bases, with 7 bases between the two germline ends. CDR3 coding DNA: TGCGCCAGCAGCTTGGACCTGGGCTATGGCTACACCTTC. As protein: CASSLDLGYGYTF.

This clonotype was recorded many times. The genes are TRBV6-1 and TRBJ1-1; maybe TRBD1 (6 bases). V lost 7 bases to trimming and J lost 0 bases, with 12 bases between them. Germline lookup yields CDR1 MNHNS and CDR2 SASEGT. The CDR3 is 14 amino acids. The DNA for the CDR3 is TGTGCCAGCACTCGGGACAACATGAACACTGAAGCTTTCTTT. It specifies CASTRDNMNTEAFF.

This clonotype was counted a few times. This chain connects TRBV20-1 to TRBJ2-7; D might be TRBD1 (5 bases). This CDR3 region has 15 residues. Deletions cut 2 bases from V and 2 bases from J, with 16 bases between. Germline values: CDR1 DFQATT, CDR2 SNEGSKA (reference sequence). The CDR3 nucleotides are TGCAGTGCTAGACTGGGGCACAGAAAGACCTACGAGCAGTACTTC. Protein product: CSARLGHRKTYEQYF.

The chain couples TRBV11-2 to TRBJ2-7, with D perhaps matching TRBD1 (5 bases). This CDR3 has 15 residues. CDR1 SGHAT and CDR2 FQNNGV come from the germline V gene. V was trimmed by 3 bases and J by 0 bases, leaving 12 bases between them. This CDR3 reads CASSFNGAGSYEQYF. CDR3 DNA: TGTGCCAGCAGCTTTAATGGGGCCGGCTCCTACGAGCAGTACTTC. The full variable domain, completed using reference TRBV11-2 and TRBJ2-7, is EAGVAQSPRYKIIEKRQSVAFWCNPISGHATLYWYQQILGQGPKLLIQFQNNGVVDDSQLPKDRFSAERLKGVDSTLKIQPAKLEDSAVYLCASSFNGAGSYEQYFGPGTRLTVT.

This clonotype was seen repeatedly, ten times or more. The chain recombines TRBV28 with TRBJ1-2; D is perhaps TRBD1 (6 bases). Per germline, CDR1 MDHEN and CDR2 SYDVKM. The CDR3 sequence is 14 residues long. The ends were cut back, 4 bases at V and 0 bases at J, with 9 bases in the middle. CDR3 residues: CASSWDKTNYGYTF. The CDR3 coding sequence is TGTGCCAGCAGTTGGGACAAGACTAACTATGGCTACACCTTC.

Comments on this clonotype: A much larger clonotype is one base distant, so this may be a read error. The CDR3 sequence is CASSPEPQETRYF. The DNA for the CDR3 is TGTGCCAGCAGCCCAGAACCCCAAGAGACCCGGTACTTC. This chain links TRBV3-1 with TRBJ2-5; D gene uncertain. This CDR3 is 13 amino acids long. The germline V gene has CDR1 LGHDT and CDR2 YNNKEL (reference sequence).

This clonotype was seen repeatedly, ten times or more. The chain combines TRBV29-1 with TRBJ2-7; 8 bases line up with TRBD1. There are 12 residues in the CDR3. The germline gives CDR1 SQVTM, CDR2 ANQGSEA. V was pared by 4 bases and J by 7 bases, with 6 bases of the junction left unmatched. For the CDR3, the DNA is TGCAGCGTTGCCCCAGGGGGCGGTGAGCAGTACTTC. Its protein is CSVAPGGGEQYF.

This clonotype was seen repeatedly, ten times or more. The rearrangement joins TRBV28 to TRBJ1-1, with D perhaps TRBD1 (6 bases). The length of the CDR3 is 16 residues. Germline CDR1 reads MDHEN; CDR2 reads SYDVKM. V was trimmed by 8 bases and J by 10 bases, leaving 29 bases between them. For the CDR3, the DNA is TGTGCCAGCGCCGCCCCCAGACAGGAGCACCCATATTTAGCTTTCTTT. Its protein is CASAAPRQEHPYLAFF.

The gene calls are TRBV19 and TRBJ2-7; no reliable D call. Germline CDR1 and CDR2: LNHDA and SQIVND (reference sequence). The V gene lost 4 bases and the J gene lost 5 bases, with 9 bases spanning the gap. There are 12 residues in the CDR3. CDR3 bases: TGTGCCAGTAGTACCCACCCCGACGAGCAGTACTTC. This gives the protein CASSTHPDEQYF.

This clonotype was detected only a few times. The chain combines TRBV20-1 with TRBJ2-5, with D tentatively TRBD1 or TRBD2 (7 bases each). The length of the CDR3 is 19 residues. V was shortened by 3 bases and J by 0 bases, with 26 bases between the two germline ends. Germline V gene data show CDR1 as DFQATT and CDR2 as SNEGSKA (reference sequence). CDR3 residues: CSASRQGGSDYGYQETQYF. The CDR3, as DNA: TGCAGTGCTAGCCGCCAGGGGGGGAGTGATTACGGGTACCAAGAGACCCAGTACTTC.

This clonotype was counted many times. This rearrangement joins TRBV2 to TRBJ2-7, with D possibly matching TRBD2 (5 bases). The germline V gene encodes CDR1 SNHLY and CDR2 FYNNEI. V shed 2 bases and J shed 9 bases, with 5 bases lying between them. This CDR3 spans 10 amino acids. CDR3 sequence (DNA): TGTGCCAGCAGTGAAAGCGGGCAGTACTTC. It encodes CASSESGQYF.

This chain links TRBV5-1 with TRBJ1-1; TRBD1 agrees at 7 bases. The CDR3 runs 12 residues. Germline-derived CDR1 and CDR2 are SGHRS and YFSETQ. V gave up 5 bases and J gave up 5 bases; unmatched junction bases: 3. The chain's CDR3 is CASRGTETEAFF. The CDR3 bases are TGCGCCAGCAGGGGGACAGAGACTGAAGCTTTCTTT.

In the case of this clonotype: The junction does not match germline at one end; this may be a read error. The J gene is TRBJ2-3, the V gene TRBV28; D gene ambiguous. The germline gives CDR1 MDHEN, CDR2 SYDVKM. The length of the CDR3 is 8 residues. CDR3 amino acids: CSTDTQYF. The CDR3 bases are TGCAGCACAGATACGCAGTATTTT.

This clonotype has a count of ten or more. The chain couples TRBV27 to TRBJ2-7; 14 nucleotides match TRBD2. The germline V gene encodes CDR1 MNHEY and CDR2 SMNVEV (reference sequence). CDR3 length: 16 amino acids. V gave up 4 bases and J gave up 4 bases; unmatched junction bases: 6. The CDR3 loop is CASSSMGLAGVYEQYF. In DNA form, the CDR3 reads TGTGCCAGCAGTTCTATGGGACTAGCGGGAGTTTACGAGCAGTACTTC.

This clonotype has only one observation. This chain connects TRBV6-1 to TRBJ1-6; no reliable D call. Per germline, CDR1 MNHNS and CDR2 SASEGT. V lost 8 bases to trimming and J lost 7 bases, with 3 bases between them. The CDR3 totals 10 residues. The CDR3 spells CASHNSPLHF. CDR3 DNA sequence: TGTGCCAGCCACAATTCACCCCTCCACTTT.

The DNA for the CDR3 is TGTGCCAGCAGGACCCTTAGCGGGAGGGCCTTGGAGACCCAGTACTTC. This sequence encodes CASRTLSGRALETQYF. The chain is built from TRBV27 and TRBJ2-5, with 11 bases fitting TRBD2. V lost 6 bases, J lost 5 bases, and 11 bases stayed unmatched. The CDR3 extends over 16 amino acids. Germline CDR1 MNHEY, CDR2 SMNVEV (reference sequence).

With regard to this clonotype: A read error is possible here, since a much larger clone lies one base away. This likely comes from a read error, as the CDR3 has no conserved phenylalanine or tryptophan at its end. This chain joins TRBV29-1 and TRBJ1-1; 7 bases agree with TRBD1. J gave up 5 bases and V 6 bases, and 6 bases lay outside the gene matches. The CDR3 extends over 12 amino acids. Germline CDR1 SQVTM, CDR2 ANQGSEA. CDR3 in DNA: TGCAGCGTACAGGGGTTGGGGACTGAAGCTTTCCTT. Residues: CSVQGLGTEAFL.

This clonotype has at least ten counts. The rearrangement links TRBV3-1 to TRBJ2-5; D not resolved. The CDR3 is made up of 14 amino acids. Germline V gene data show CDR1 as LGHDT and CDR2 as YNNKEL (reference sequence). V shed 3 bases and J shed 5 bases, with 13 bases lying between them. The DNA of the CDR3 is TGTGCCAGCAGCCAGTCGAACGTCCGGGAGACCCAGTACTTC. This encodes CASSQSNVRETQYF.

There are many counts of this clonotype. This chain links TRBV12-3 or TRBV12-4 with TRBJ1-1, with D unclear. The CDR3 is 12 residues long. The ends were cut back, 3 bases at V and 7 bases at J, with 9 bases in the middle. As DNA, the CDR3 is TGTGCCAGCAGTTTTATTTACGGTGAAGCTTTCTTT. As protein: CASSFIYGEAFF.